This T cell receptor beta chain was documented in a study of breast tumors, draining lymph nodes, adjacent tissues. TCRdb recomputed calls from the multiplex PCR reads with MiXCR, one row per CDR3 protein. The table records under 20,000 distinct CDR3 sequences, around two fifths of them present only once. With regard to this clonotype: Its antigen remains unidentified.

Study observations and caveats: Data only fit, rather than demonstrated, lymph node origin of most tumor T cells. Tumors had less TCR diversity than lymph nodes, more than nontumor tissue.

The CDR3 consists of 14 residues. V was clipped by 3 bases and J by 4 bases; unmatched bases: 2. The germline V gene has CDR1 MNHNS and CDR2 SASEGT. The V gene is TRBV6-1, the J gene TRBJ2-7, with 11 bases matching TRBD1. This receptor was obtained from a female donor with breast cancer. Some clones in this sample may be carry-over from other donors' samples. Sequencing used breast tumor tissue. The CDR3 nucleotides are TGTGCCAGCAGTGATGGGACAGGGGGGTACGAGCAGTACGTC. This gives the protein CASSDGTGGYEQYV.